This TCR beta chain was found in a study of shared clonotypes between healthy human individuals. The study, taken as a whole, reports: Though the depth was large, rarefaction showed that sorted-subset sequencing was incomplete. Naive subsets generally exceeded memory subsets in estimated richness.

Each sample came from a Caucasian adult donor living in Nashville, Tennessee. As regards this clone: Its antigen is undetermined. Other nucleotide sequences in the sample specify the same CDR3.

Some clones are missing from TCRdb's copy, which holds only in-frame ones; the method was immunoSEQ multiplex PCR. The data hold some 2,400,000 clones, with more than 90% observed a single time. Between the trimmed V and J ends, which lost 1 base and 2 bases, there was a span of 9 bases. CDR1 is SGHTA, CDR2 FQGNSA, per germline. The CDR3 runs 14 residues. The source is a man aged 18 to 29 in good health. The source material was naive CD4+ T cells sorted from blood. Sample subset: CD45RA+ positively selected. The chain has TRBV7-2 and TRBJ2-7, with TRBD1 as a possible D gene (6 bases). Written as DNA, the CDR3 is TGTGCCAGCAGCTTAGATACAGGGACCTACGAGCAGTACTTC. Protein product: CASSLDTGTYEQYF.